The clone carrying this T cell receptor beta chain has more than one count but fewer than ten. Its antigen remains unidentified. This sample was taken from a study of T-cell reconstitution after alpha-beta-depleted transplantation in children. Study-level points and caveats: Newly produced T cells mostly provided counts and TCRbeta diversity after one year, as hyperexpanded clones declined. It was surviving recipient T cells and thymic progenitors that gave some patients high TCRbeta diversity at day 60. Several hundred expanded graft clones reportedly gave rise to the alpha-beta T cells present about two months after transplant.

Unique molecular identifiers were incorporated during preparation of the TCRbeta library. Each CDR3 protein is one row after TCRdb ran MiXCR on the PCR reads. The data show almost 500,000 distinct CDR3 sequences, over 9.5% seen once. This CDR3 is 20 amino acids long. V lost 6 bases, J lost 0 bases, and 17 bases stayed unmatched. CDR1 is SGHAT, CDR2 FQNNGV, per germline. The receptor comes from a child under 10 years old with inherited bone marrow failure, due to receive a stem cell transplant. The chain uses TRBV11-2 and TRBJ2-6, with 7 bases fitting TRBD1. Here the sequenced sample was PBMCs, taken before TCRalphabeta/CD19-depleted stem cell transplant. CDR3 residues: CASSMLTRTGPTSGANVLTF. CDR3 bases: TGTGCCAGCAGTATGTTAACTAGGACAGGTCCCACCTCTGGGGCCAACGTCCTGACTTTC.